A single sample gave rise to the 31 T cell receptor beta chains below, sequenced in a study of identical twins. TCRdb passed the 5' RACE reads through MiXCR, listing each CDR3 protein once. This sample has about 570,000 distinct CDR3 sequences, with nearly 10% found just once. The sample was also linked to a second study, of yellow fever vaccine responses in identical twins.

Sequenced input: PBMCs. The receptor set was obtained from a young woman in good health.

The rearrangement links TRBV12-3 or TRBV12-4 to TRBJ2-3; D gene uncertain. Trimming pared 1 base from V and 2 bases from J, leaving 7 bases between. This CDR3 comprises 14 residues. The CDR3 spells CASSLDGDTDTQYF. CDR3 in DNA: TGTGCCAGCAGTTTAGATGGGGACACAGATACGCAGTATTTT.

This CDR3 reads CASSPPGQALGTQYF. The CDR3 nucleotides read TGTGCCAGCAGCCCCCCGGGACAGGCCTTAGGAACCCAGTACTTC. The chain couples TRBV7-9 to TRBJ2-5; the match to TRBD1 covers 8 bases. Germline V gene lookup returns CDR1 SEHNR and CDR2 FQNEAQ (reference sequence). The CDR3 is 15 amino acids. The J segment lost 8 bases and the V segment lost 5 bases, leaving 13 bases of the junction unmatched.

This clonotype was observed many times. The chain combines TRBV5-1 with TRBJ2-3, with 8 bases fitting TRBD1. The germline V gene has CDR1 SGHRS and CDR2 YFSETQ. CDR3 length: 15 amino acids. Germline trimming cut 0 bases from V and 2 bases from J; bases unmatched to any gene: 2. CDR3 nucleotide sequence: TGCGCCAGCAGCTTGGGACAGGGGTACACAGATACGCAGTATTTT. Translation: CASSLGQGYTDTQYF.

This clonotype was detected ten times or more. The CDR3 spells CASRKGQGTEAFF. CDR3 sequence (DNA): TGCGCCAGCAGGAAGGGACAGGGCACTGAAGCTTTCTTT. The chain combines TRBV5-1 with TRBJ1-1, with 9 bases aligning to TRBD1. V lost 5 bases to trimming and J lost 4 bases; unmatched junction nucleotides: 3. Germline V gives CDR1 SGHRS, CDR2 YFSETQ. The CDR3 has 13 amino acids.

This clonotype was counted only a few times. This chain uses TRBV29-1 with TRBJ2-7; 10 bases agree with TRBD1. Germline CDR1 SQVTM, CDR2 ANQGSEA. The CDR3 spans 12 residues. Losses at the gene ends were 7 bases for V and 11 bases for J; bases not matched to a gene: 11. CDR3 sequence (DNA): TGCAGCGGTGAGACCGGGACAGGGGTCGAGTACTTC. Amino acids: CSGETGTGVEYF.

This clonotype was counted many times. V and J are TRBV7-6 and TRBJ1-6, with 9 bases identical to TRBD1. This CDR3 spans 16 amino acids. Germline assignment: CDR1 SGHVS and CDR2 FNYEAQ. The J segment lost 7 bases and the V segment lost 4 bases, leaving 8 bases of the junction unmatched. For the CDR3, the DNA is TGTGCCAGCAGCTCTCAGACGGGACAGGGAAATTCACCCCTCCACTTT. It is translated as CASSSQTGQGNSPLHF.

This clonotype was detected many times. J is TRBJ1-1 and V is TRBV12-3 or TRBV12-4, with 7 bases fitting TRBD1. The CDR3 is 16 amino acids. The V gene end was trimmed by 5 bases and the J gene end by 4 bases; junction bases not matched to a gene: 13. This CDR3 reads CASSPRSVSGGTEAFF. The DNA of the CDR3 is TGTGCCAGCAGTCCCCGCTCAGTTTCAGGGGGCACTGAAGCTTTCTTT.

This clonotype was detected a few times. The genes are TRBV6-2 or TRBV6-3 and TRBJ2-7, with 10 bases that match TRBD2. The V gene's germline CDR1 is MNHEY and CDR2 SVGEGT. J lost 2 bases, V lost 0 bases, and 4 bases had no gene match. This CDR3 spans 16 amino acids. The DNA for the CDR3 is TGTGCCAGCAGTTACTCGACCAGCGGGGGGGCCTACGAGCAGTACTTC. Translated: CASSYSTSGGAYEQYF.

V is TRBV20-1 and J is TRBJ2-1; no clear D gene. V was trimmed by 3 bases and J by 4 bases, leaving 10 bases between them. Germline lookup yields CDR1 DFQATT and CDR2 SNEGSKA (reference sequence). This CDR3 has 13 residues. CDR3 DNA sequence: TGCAGTGCTAGTATTTCGTCTTACAATGAGCAGTTCTTC. Translation gives CSASISSYNEQFF.

V usage is TRBV5-1 and J usage is TRBJ1-6; D remains ambiguous. The CDR3 length is 14 residues. Per the germline V gene, CDR1 is SGHRS and CDR2 is YFSETQ. V was cut by 4 bases and J by 8 bases, with 13 bases left in between. As DNA, the CDR3 is TGCGCCAGCAGCAAGTCCCAGCAGGATTCACCCCTCCACTTT. It yields the protein CASSKSQQDSPLHF.

The chain couples TRBV25-1 to TRBJ2-3; TRBD2 might be the D (6 bases). The CDR3 consists of 15 residues. Trimming pared 1 base from V and 6 bases from J, leaving 14 bases between. Germline V gene sequence: CDR1 MGHDK, CDR2 SYGVNS. The CDR3 bases are TGTGCCAGCAGTGAATGGGGCGGGACGACCGATACGCAGTATTTT. Translated: CASSEWGGTTDTQYF. The whole variable domain, remainder taken from reference TRBV25-1 and TRBJ2-3, is EADIYQTPRYLVIGTGKKITLECSQTMGHDKMYWYQQDPGMELHLIHYSYGVNSTEKGDLSSESTVSRIRTEHFPLTLESARPSHTSQYLCASSEWGGTTDTQYFGPGTRLTVL.

This clonotype has only a few counts. The rearrangement joins TRBV29-1 to TRBJ2-7; 12 positions match TRBD2. Germline CDR1 reads SQVTM; CDR2 reads ANQGSEA. The CDR3 runs to 15 residues. V lost 4 bases, J lost 7 bases, and 11 bases stayed unmatched. The CDR3 DNA is TGCAGCGTTGTTTGGCTAGCGGGAGGGCTTAGAGAGCAGTACTTC. Translation: CSVVWLAGGLREQYF.

This clonotype was counted ten times or more. V gene TRBV20-1 combines with J gene TRBJ1-1; D remains unclear. The CDR3 covers 12 residues. Trimming took off 5 bases at V and 2 bases at J, with 9 bases between the two ends. Germline V gene lookup returns CDR1 DFQATT and CDR2 SNEGSKA (reference sequence). DNA of the CDR3: TGCAGTGCTGGTACATCTAACACTGAAGCTTTCTTT. It is translated as CSAGTSNTEAFF.

The chain couples TRBV18 to TRBJ2-1; 10 nucleotides line up with TRBD1. This CDR3 has 16 amino acids. Trimming removed 3 bases from V and 5 bases from J; junction bases left unmatched: 7. Germline-derived CDR1 and CDR2 are KGHSH and LQKENI. This chain's CDR3 is CASSPTGTGANNEQFF. Written as DNA, the CDR3 is TGTGCCAGCTCACCCACCGGGACAGGGGCAAACAATGAGCAGTTCTTC.

This clonotype was seen at least ten times. J is TRBJ2-5 and V is TRBV9, with a weak D call TRBD2 (6 bases). Germline values: CDR1 SGDLS, CDR2 YYNGEE. V dropped 4 bases and J dropped 5 bases, with 21 bases sitting between them. The CDR3 is made up of 16 amino acids. For the CDR3, the DNA is TGTGCCAGCAGCCCCCCCCGGGCGGGACTCTTGGAGACCCAGTACTTC. It is translated as CASSPPRAGLLETQYF.

Ten or more counts support this clonotype. CDR3 sequence reads: CASSYQDPGISNYGYTF. The CDR3 DNA reads TGTGCCAGCAGTTACCAGGACCCCGGGATTTCTAACTATGGCTACACCTTC. The rearrangement joins TRBV6-5 to TRBJ1-2; no firm D call. This CDR3 region has 17 residues. Trimming pared 2 bases from V and 0 bases from J, leaving 16 bases between. Germline V gene lookup returns CDR1 MNHEY and CDR2 SVGAGI.

In its sample, this clonotype was seen many times. The chain is built from TRBV11-2 and TRBJ2-5; TRBD1 matches at 10 bases. CDR1 and CDR2 from the germline V gene are SGHAT and FQNNGV. V lost 5 bases and J lost 4; bases outside the gene matches: 4. The CDR3 covers 14 residues. CDR3 protein: CASSPTGGIETQYF. CDR3 coding DNA: TGTGCCAGCAGCCCGACAGGGGGCATAGAGACCCAGTACTTC. The variable domain in full, with the rest retrieved from reference TRBV11-2 and TRBJ2-5, is EAGVAQSPRYKIIEKRQSVAFWCNPISGHATLYWYQQILGQGPKLLIQFQNNGVVDDSQLPKDRFSAERLKGVDSTLKIQPAKLEDSAVYLCASSPTGGIETQYFGPGTRLLVL.

This sequence joins TRBV28 and TRBJ2-2; D remains ambiguous. The CDR3 length is 16 residues. Trimming stripped 7 bases from V and 1 base from J, with 16 bases between. CDR1 is MDHEN, CDR2 SYDVKM, per germline. Written as DNA, the CDR3 is TGTGCCAGCATGACCTCAATGGGGAAGAACACCGGGGAGCTGTTTTTT. Protein: CASMTSMGKNTGELFF.

This clonotype was observed many times. The CDR3 region has the DNA TGTGCCAGCAGTTCCGCTCAGGGGGCGATCTTCCAGCAGTACTTC. This codes for CASSSAQGAIFQQYF. The chain employs TRBV12-3 or TRBV12-4 and TRBJ2-7, with TRBD1 matching 8 bases. The CDR3 runs to 15 residues. V was clipped by 4 bases and J by 8 bases; unmatched bases: 13.

This clonotype was observed a few times. The CDR3 region is CASSQSTGARWETQYF. The CDR3 DNA sequence: TGTGCCAGCAGCCAGAGTACAGGGGCGCGCTGGGAGACCCAGTACTTC. The gene calls are TRBV3-1 and TRBJ2-5, with 7 bases lining up with TRBD1. This CDR3 is built from 16 residues. Trimming took 3 bases from V and 5 from J; bases not matched to a gene: 12. Germline V CDR1 and CDR2: LGHDT, YNNKEL (reference sequence).

In its sample, this clonotype was seen many times. The chain couples TRBV7-9 to TRBJ2-1, with D perhaps given as TRBD1 or TRBD2 (5 bases each). Germline V CDR1 and CDR2: SEHNR, FQNEAQ (reference sequence). Trimming shortened V by 4 bases and J by 5 bases, and 18 bases separated the two germline ends. This CDR3 comprises 16 residues. CDR3 coding DNA: TGTGCCAGCAGCTCCTCCCCGGTGGTGGGGGACAATGAGCAGTTCTTC. As protein: CASSSSPVVGDNEQFF.

Note on this clonotype: Being one base from a much bigger clone, this may be a read error. This chain uses TRBV12-3 or TRBV12-4 with TRBJ2-2, with 7 positions matching TRBD1. This CDR3 region has 16 residues. J was trimmed by 6 bases and V by 5 bases; bases with no gene match: 12. CDR3 amino acids: CASSLRTGSSAGELFF. The CDR3 DNA is TGTGCCAGCAGTCTCCGGACAGGCTCTTCCGCCGGGGAGCTGTTTTTT.

This clonotype was seen a few times. This sequence joins TRBV28 and TRBJ2-7, with TRBD1 matching over 11 bases. Germline V CDR1 and CDR2: MDHEN, SYDVKM. The length of the CDR3 is 15 residues. The V and J ends lost 3 bases and 7 bases, in that order; junction bases with no gene match: 8. The CDR3 is CASSFSLDRGREQYF. The CDR3 nucleotides read TGTGCCAGCAGTTTTTCATTGGACAGGGGGCGAGAGCAGTACTTC.

This clonotype was seen only a few times. The chain couples TRBV3-1 to TRBJ2-7; 9 positions agree with TRBD1. Germline CDR1 reads LGHDT; CDR2 reads YNNKEL (reference sequence). The junction had 4 bases not matched to a gene; V was cut back by 6 bases and J by 1 base. CDR3 length equals 14 residues. The CDR3, as DNA: TGTGCCAGCAGGGCCGGGACAGGGTCCTACGAGCAGTACTTC. Translating it yields CASRAGTGSYEQYF.

This clonotype was seen more than once but under ten times. V usage is TRBV3-1 and J usage is TRBJ2-5, with unresolved D. The germline V and J ends were trimmed by 4 bases and 3 bases, with 12 bases remaining between them. Germline values: CDR1 LGHDT, CDR2 YNNKEL (reference sequence). This CDR3 region has 14 residues. CDR3 sequence: CASSPPYFEETQYF. The DNA of the CDR3 is TGTGCCAGCAGCCCGCCATATTTCGAAGAGACCCAGTACTTC.

This clonotype was detected many times. The rearrangement links TRBV4-3 to TRBJ2-2; D remains unclear. V gave up 0 bases and J gave up 4 bases, with 9 bases separating them. Germline lookup yields CDR1 LGHNA and CDR2 YSLEER. CDR3 length: 15 residues. The CDR3 spells CASSQDGRVTGELFF. The DNA of the CDR3 is TGCGCCAGCAGCCAAGATGGCCGGGTCACCGGGGAGCTGTTTTTT.

This clonotype came up many times. The CDR3 DNA is TGCGCCAGCAGCTTGTACAGGGGGCCCTACGAGCAGTACTTC. The encoded protein is CASSLYRGPYEQYF. The chain employs TRBV5-1 and TRBJ2-7; 9 bases match TRBD1. The V gene end was trimmed by 1 base and the J gene end by 2 bases; junction bases not matched to a gene: 1. Germline CDR1 is SGHRS and CDR2 is YFSETQ. The CDR3 is 14 amino acids.

The chain combines TRBV19 with TRBJ2-1; 7 nucleotides agree with TRBD2. Unmatched junction bases numbered 2, after V lost 3 bases and J lost 3 bases. Germline CDR1 LNHDA, CDR2 SQIVND (reference sequence). The CDR3 is made up of 14 amino acids. Here the CDR3 reads CASSIGGNYNEQFF. Written as DNA, the CDR3 is TGTGCCAGTAGTATCGGGGGGAACTACAATGAGCAGTTCTTC.

This clonotype occurred a few times. The CDR3 is CASSPPEQETQYF. DNA of the CDR3: TGTGCCAGCTCACCTCCCGAACAAGAGACCCAGTACTTC. The rearrangement links TRBV18 to TRBJ2-5, with D unresolved. This CDR3 spans 13 amino acids. V shed 3 bases and J shed 2 bases, with 7 bases lying between them. Germline V gives CDR1 KGHSH, CDR2 LQKENI.

The chain carries TRBV7-8 and TRBJ2-2; the D is unclear. CDR3 length equals 12 residues. From germline, CDR1 is SGHVS and CDR2 FQNEAQ. V lost 1 base and J lost 9, with 6 bases in between. The CDR3 DNA follows: TGTGCCAGCAGCTTAGGTCTCTGGGAGCTGTTTTTT. Translated: CASSLGLWELFF.

This clonotype has only a few counts. V and J are TRBV5-1 and TRBJ2-1; 9 positions agree with TRBD2. The CDR3 is 16 residues long. The V gene's germline CDR1 is SGHRS and CDR2 YFSETQ. V shed 2 bases and J 6 bases; nucleotides not matched to a gene: 9. The CDR3 bases are TGCGCCAGCAGCTTTACCGGGACTAGCCCCCTCAATGAGCAGTTCTTC. Translation gives CASSFTGTSPLNEQFF.